The clone carrying this T cell receptor (beta chain) has just one count. Germline CDR1 SNHLY, CDR2 FYNNEI. The CDR3 spans 14 residues. With 1 base removed from V and 10 bases from J, the gap between germline ends came to 11 bases. The sample is drawn from a study of OX40 agonist ivuxolimab in advanced cancers. The table came from immunoSEQ multiplex PCR; TCRdb's copy has only in-frame clones and leaves some out. The profile covers 50,000 to 70,000 clones, with around 87% appearing a single time and roughly an eighth taken by the ten largest. This clonotype was sampled from an adult with an advanced solid tumor such as melanoma, head and neck, liver or kidney cancer. The source material was CD4+ or CD8+ T cells sorted from blood, sampled in a trial of the OX40 agonist ivuxolimab. The chain is built from TRBV2 and TRBJ1-6; the D is unclear. CDR3 nucleotide sequence: TGTGCCAGCAGTGAAGGTCACGGGGTCTCACCCCTCCACTTT. It codes for CASSEGHGVSPLHF.